This T cell receptor beta chain is drawn from a study of blood T cells in healthy people across ages. Germline V lookup: CDR1 DFQATT, CDR2 SNEGSKA (reference sequence). This CDR3 is 13 amino acids long. V was cut by 4 bases and J by 7 bases, with 16 bases left in between. A J-beta primer mix and a sample-barcoded 5' primer were used in a second PCR of about 7 to 11 cycles. Every single cDNA molecule received a tag from a template-switch adaptor with 12 random nucleotides. A single record per CDR3 protein comes from TCRdb applying MiXCR to the 5' RACE reads. This sample has around 1,000,000 distinct CDR3 sequences; almost 25% occur once, and the top ten carry less than 0.75%. The same sample was also studied in work on T cells of mothers and their children. From that paper: Related mother-child pairs showed slightly higher but non-significant overlap than unrelated pairs.

This sequence joins TRBV20-1 and TRBJ1-1; D uncertain. The specimen was blood. The TCR sequence derives from a girl between 2 and 10 years old in good health. The CDR3 DNA follows: TGCAGTGCTATCACGGACTTGGGCATTGAAGCTTTCTTT. As protein: CSAITDLGIEAFF.